This TCR beta chain was profiled in a study of blood T cell repertoires in COVID-19. CDR1 is MNHNY and CDR2 is SVGAGI in the germline V gene (reference sequence). The CDR3 has 14 residues. The V and J ends lost 7 bases and 6 bases, in that order; junction bases with no gene match: 8. This clone has a handful of counts. This table comes from immunoSEQ multiplex PCR, and its TCRdb copy is limited to in-frame clones, with some not included. The sample yields 200,000 to 300,000 clones, roughly 80% seen once. The sequenced sample was peripheral blood. This rearrangement joins TRBV6-6 to TRBJ2-1; 8 bases agree with TRBD1. This TCR derives from a woman aged 55-70 years with active or convalescent COVID-19. The CDR3 DNA reads TGTGCCAGCACCCACTTACAGGGGGGCAATGAGCAGTTCTTC. This sequence encodes CASTHLQGGNEQFF.